These 18 T cell receptor beta chains originate from one sample sequenced in a study of neurological immune-mediated disorders. Using its own MiXCR run on the 5' RACE reads, TCRdb lists one record per CDR3 protein. The data hold 45,000 to 60,000 distinct CDR3 sequences, with roughly 4% observed a single time. Sample: PBMCs. The receptors were gathered from a man aged 25-45 years with multiple sclerosis.

The table lists this clonotype with many counts. The chain employs TRBV3-1 and TRBJ2-5; 8 nucleotides line up with TRBD1. The trim removed 1 base at V and 2 bases at J, leaving 6 bases unmatched. The CDR3 extends over 16 amino acids. CDR1 LGHDT and CDR2 YNNKEL come from the germline V gene (reference sequence). The CDR3, as DNA: TGTGCCAGCAGCCAAGGGACAGGGCAGACTCAAGAGACCCAGTACTTC. It encodes CASSQGTGQTQETQYF.

This clonotype was picked up a small number of times. Just one base apart from a much larger clone, this may be a read error. This chain uses TRBV28 with TRBJ1-2; unclear D gene. This CDR3 comprises 12 residues. The V gene lost 5 bases and the J gene lost 0 bases, with 4 bases spanning the gap. The germline V gene has CDR1 MDHEN and CDR2 SYDVKM. The CDR3 region has the DNA TGTGCCAGCAGTAGGACTAACTATGGCTACACCTTC. Translating gives CASSRTNYGYTF.

This clonotype was detected ten times or more. This chain uses TRBV5-5 with TRBJ2-7; possibly TRBD2 for D (6 bases). Per germline, CDR1 SGHKS and CDR2 YYEKEE (reference sequence). Between the trimmed V and J ends, which lost 2 bases and 4 bases, there was a span of 13 bases. The CDR3 sequence is 14 residues long. Here the CDR3 reads CASSFGGETYEQYF. The CDR3 nucleotides are TGTGCCAGCAGCTTCGGCGGGGAAACTTACGAGCAGTACTTC.

This clonotype was recorded at least ten times. The chain has TRBV7-2 and TRBJ2-5; TRBD1 is a possible D gene (7 bases). Per germline, CDR1 SGHTA and CDR2 FQGNSA. V was clipped by 5 bases and J by 2 bases, with 12 bases between them. CDR3 length: 14 amino acids. CDR3 region: CASSPGGQQETQYF. CDR3 in DNA: TGTGCCAGCAGCCCCGGGGGACAGCAAGAGACCCAGTACTTC.

This clonotype has ten or more counts. The chain has TRBV12-3 or TRBV12-4 and TRBJ2-2, with 8 nucleotides matching TRBD1. Unmatched junction bases numbered 9, after V lost 6 bases and J lost 6 bases. CDR3 length equals 15 residues. The CDR3 here is CASRQGARWPGELFF. DNA of the CDR3: TGTGCCAGCAGGCAGGGGGCCCGGTGGCCCGGGGAGCTGTTTTTT.

This clonotype was recorded at least ten times. The CDR3 DNA reads TGTGCCAGCAGTTCTAGCGGGGGGTACTCAGAGACCCAGTACTTC. Its protein product is CASSSSGGYSETQYF. The chain joins TRBV6-5 to TRBJ2-5; 11 nucleotides match TRBD2. The CDR3 has 15 amino acids. Trimming at V came to 4 bases and at J to 4 bases, leaving 5 bases not matched to a gene. In germline, CDR1 is MNHEY, CDR2 SVGAGI.

This clonotype was seen once. This chain connects TRBV7-9 to TRBJ2-5, with a weak D call TRBD2 (6 bases). CDR3 length: 14 residues. CDR1 and CDR2 (germline): SEHNR, FQNEAQ (reference sequence). Trimming removed 4 bases from V and 4 bases from J, with 13 bases in between. In DNA form, the CDR3 reads TGTGCCAGCAGCTCGGATAACGGGGGAGAGACCCAGTACTTC. Its translation: CASSSDNGGETQYF.

This clonotype occurred many times. The V call is TRBV5-1, the J call TRBJ2-3; 12 bases map to TRBD2. This CDR3 is 16 amino acids long. V dropped 3 bases and J dropped 5; count of bases not matched to a gene: 7. The germline V gene encodes CDR1 SGHRS and CDR2 YFSETQ. The CDR3 reads CASSSRTSGGLDTQYF. The CDR3, as DNA: TGCGCCAGCAGCTCCCGTACTAGCGGGGGGCTAGATACGCAGTATTTT.

This clonotype was observed at least ten times. This sequence joins TRBV20-1 and TRBJ1-3; D might be TRBD1 (5 bases). The V end lost 1 base, the J end lost 0 bases, and 10 bases lay between the germline ends. CDR1 DFQATT and CDR2 SNEGSKA come from the germline V gene (reference sequence). The CDR3 has 15 amino acids. This CDR3 is CSARARGPSGNTIYF. For the CDR3, the DNA is TGCAGTGCTAGAGCTAGGGGACCCTCTGGAAACACCATATATTTT.

This clonotype was counted ten times or more. The V call is TRBV9, the J call TRBJ2-1; 7 nucleotides align to TRBD2. The CDR3 runs to 18 residues. J lost 4 bases, V lost 0 bases, and 13 bases had no gene match. CDR1 is SGDLS, CDR2 YYNGEE, per germline. The CDR3 sequence is CASSVGPTRGDKYNEQFF. The CDR3 DNA is TGTGCCAGCAGCGTAGGCCCAACTCGGGGGGATAAATACAATGAGCAGTTCTTC.

This clonotype was seen at least ten times. J is TRBJ1-5 and V is TRBV5-8, with 8 bases identical to TRBD1. There are 14 residues in the CDR3. After removal of 2 bases from V and 3 bases from J, the junction contained 1 base not matched to a gene. Germline CDR1 is SGHTS and CDR2 is YDEGEE. CDR3 protein: CASSFQGANQPQHF. The CDR3 coding sequence is TGTGCCAGCAGCTTTCAGGGGGCCAATCAGCCCCAGCATTTT.

In this sample, this clonotype turned up many times. The CDR3 region has the DNA TGTGCCAGCTCACTCCCGGGATTGAACTACGAGCAGTACTTC. Its translation is CASSLPGLNYEQYF. The chain recombines TRBV18 with TRBJ2-7, with D tentatively TRBD2 (5 bases). The CDR3 has 14 residues. Trimming cost V 4 bases and J 3 bases, with 13 bases left between them. Germline V lookup: CDR1 KGHSH, CDR2 LQKENI.

This clonotype was seen many times. This sequence joins TRBV29-1 and TRBJ2-7; D is tentatively TRBD1 or TRBD2 (6 bases each). The CDR3 runs 13 residues. Germline CDR1 is SQVTM and CDR2 is ANQGSEA. With 5 bases removed from V and 5 bases from J, the gap between germline ends came to 16 bases. CDR3 sequence: CSVFTGRRHEQYF. Written as DNA, the CDR3 is TGCAGCGTTTTTACAGGGAGGAGGCACGAGCAGTACTTC.

This clonotype turned up a few times. A much larger clone differs from this one at a single base, so this may be a read error. The chain links TRBV28 to TRBJ1-5, with D possibly TRBD1 on 6 matching bases. This CDR3 is built from 16 residues. Germline V lookup: CDR1 MDHEN, CDR2 SYDVKM. The CDR3: CASTLGGKGDYQPQNF. CDR3 bases: TGTGCCAGCACTCTTGGAGGGAAGGGGGATTATCAGCCCCAGAATTTT.

At least ten counts were recorded for this clonotype. V and J are TRBV3-1 and TRBJ1-2, with TRBD1 matching over 9 bases. Germline-derived CDR1 and CDR2 are LGHDT and YNNKEL (reference sequence). V shed 1 base and J 4 bases; nucleotides not matched to a gene: 7. This CDR3 has 16 residues. DNA for the CDR3: TGTGCCAGCAGCCAAGCCGGGACAGGGCCCGGCTATGGCTACACCTTC. Its translation: CASSQAGTGPGYGYTF.

CDR3 sequence (DNA): TGTGCCAGCAGCTCCGGCGGACACCTCTATGGCTACACCTTC. It codes for CASSSGGHLYGYTF. The V and J genes are TRBV7-8 and TRBJ1-2; perhaps TRBD1 as D (5 bases). The CDR3 has 14 residues. The germline CDR1 and CDR2 sequences are SGHVS and FQNEAQ. Trimming left V 4 bases short and J 4 bases short, with 13 bases between.

This clonotype has a count of ten or more. This chain uses TRBV4-2 with TRBJ2-3; D is possibly TRBD2 (6 bases). Germline CDR1 LGHNA, CDR2 YNFKEQ. V was clipped by 0 bases and J by 1 base, with 11 bases between them. The length of the CDR3 is 16 residues. DNA of the CDR3: TGTGCCAGCAGCCAAGATTTTGCTAGCGGCACAGATACGCAGTATTTT. This encodes CASSQDFASGTDTQYF.

This chain joins TRBV24-1 and TRBJ2-7; 11 bases fit TRBD2. The ends lost 8 bases at V and 7 bases at J; junction bases unmatched: 24. CDR1 is KGHDR and CDR2 is SFDVKD in the germline V gene. The CDR3 runs to 19 residues. CDR3 sequence: CATKVCGTSGGPMTWEQYF. The CDR3 nucleotides are TGTGCCACCAAAGTTTGCGGTACTAGCGGGGGCCCCATGACGTGGGAGCAGTACTTC.